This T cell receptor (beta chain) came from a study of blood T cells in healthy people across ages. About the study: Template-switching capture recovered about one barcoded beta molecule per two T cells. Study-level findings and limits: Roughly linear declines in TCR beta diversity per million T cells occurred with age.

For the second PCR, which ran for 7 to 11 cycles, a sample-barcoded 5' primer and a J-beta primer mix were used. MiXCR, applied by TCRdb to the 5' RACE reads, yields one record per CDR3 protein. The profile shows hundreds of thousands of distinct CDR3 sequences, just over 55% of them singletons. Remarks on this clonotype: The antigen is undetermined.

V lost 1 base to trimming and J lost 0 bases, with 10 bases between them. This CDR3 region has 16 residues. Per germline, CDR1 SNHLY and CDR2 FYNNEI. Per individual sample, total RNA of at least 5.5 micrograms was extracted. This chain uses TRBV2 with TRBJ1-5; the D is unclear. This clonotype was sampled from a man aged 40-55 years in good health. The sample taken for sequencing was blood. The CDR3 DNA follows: TGTGCCAGCAGTGAAGTGCAGCTTTATAGCAATCAGCCCCAGCATTTT. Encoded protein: CASSEVQLYSNQPQHF.